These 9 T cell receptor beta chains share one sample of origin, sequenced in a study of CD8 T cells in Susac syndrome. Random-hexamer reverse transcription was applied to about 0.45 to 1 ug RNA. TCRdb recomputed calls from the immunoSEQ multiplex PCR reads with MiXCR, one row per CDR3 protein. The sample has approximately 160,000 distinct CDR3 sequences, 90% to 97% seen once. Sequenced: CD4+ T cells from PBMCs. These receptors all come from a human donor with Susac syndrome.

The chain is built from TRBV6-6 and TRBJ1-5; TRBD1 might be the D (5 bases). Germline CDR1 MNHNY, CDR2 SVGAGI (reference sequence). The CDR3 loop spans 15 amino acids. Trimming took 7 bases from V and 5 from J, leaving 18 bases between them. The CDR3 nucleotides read TGTGCCAGCACCCGGGTGGTGGGGCCGGATCAGCCCCAGCATTTT. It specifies CASTRVVGPDQPQHF.

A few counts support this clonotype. CDR3 sequence: CASSPWTGGITEAFF. CDR3 bases: TGTGCCAGCAGTCCTTGGACAGGGGGAATCACTGAAGCTTTCTTT. V gene TRBV28 combines with J gene TRBJ1-1; TRBD1 matches at 10 bases. CDR1 and CDR2 (germline): MDHEN, SYDVKM. The CDR3 runs to 15 residues. V gave up 5 bases and J gave up 4 bases; unmatched junction bases: 7.

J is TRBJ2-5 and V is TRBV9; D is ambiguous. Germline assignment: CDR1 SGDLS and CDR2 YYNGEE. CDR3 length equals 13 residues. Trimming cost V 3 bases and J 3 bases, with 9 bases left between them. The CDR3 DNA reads TGTGCCAGCAGCGCATCTAGGGAAGAGACCCAGTACTTC. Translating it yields CASSASREETQYF.

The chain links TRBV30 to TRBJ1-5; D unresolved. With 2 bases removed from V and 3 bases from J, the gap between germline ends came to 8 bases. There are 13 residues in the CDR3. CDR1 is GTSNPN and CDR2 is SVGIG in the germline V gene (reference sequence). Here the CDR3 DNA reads TGTGCCTGGAGTCAGACAAACAATCAGCCCCAGCATTTT. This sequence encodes CAWSQTNNQPQHF.

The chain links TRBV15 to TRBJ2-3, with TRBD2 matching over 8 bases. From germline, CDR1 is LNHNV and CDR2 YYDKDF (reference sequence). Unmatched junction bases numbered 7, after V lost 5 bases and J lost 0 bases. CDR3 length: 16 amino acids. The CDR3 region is CATSPIAGSSTDTQYF. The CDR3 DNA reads TGTGCCACCAGCCCAATAGCGGGATCCAGCACAGATACGCAGTATTTT. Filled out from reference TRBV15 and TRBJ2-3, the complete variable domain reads DAMVIQNPRYQVTQFGKPVTLSCSQTLNHNVMYWYQQKSSQAPKLLFHYYDKDFNNEADTPDNFQSRRPNTSFCFLDIRSPGLGDTAMYLCATSPIAGSSTDTQYFGPGTRLTVL.

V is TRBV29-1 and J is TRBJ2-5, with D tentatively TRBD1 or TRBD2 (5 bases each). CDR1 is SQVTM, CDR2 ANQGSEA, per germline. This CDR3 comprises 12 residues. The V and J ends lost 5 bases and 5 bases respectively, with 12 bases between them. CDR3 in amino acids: CSVREGTETQYF. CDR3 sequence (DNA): TGCAGCGTTCGCGAGGGGACGGAGACCCAGTACTTC.

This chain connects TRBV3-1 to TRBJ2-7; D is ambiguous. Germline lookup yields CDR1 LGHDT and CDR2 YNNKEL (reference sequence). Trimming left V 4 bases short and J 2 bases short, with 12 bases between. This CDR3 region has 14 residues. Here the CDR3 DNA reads TGTGCCAGCAGCCCCGCCGTGGCACCCTACGAGCAGTACTTC. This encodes CASSPAVAPYEQYF.

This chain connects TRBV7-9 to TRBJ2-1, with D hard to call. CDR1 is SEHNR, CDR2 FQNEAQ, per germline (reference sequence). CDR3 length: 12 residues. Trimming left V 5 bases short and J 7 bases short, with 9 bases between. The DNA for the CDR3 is TGTGCCAGCAGCGAGACTGGTAATGAGCAGTTCTTC. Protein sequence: CASSETGNEQFF.

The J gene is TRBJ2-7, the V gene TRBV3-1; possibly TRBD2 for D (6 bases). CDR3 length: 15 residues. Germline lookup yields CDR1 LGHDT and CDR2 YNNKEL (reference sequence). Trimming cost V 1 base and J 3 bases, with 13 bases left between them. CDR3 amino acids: CASSQVRDSVYEQYF. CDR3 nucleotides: TGTGCCAGCAGCCAAGTCCGGGACTCGGTCTACGAGCAGTACTTC.